This T cell receptor (beta chain) was recorded in a study of vaccination and CD4 T cells after COVID-19. CD4+ T cells that had been cultured provided DNA sequenced with the Oncomine TCR Beta short-read assay. TCRdb fed the PCR reads into MiXCR, producing one record per CDR3 protein. The data hold roughly 20,000 distinct CDR3 sequences, with 70% observed a single time. The treatment was: approximately nine-day PBMC culture with coronavirus spike peptide pools or control peptides (ViraFEST assay). About this clonotype itself: Its target is not known.

Sequencing was performed on CD4+ T cells from blood, cultured in vitro. This TCR was sampled from a human donor who had recovered from COVID-19.

The CDR3 region is CASSQWGHGDTQYF. The CDR3 coding sequence is TGTGCCAGCAGCCAGTGGGGACACGGAGATACGCAGTATTTT. This chain links TRBV7-2 with TRBJ2-3; a weak D match, TRBD1 (6 bases). The CDR3 extends over 14 amino acids. CDR1 is SGHTA, CDR2 FQGNSA, per germline. The ends were cut back, 5 bases at V and 5 bases at J, with 14 bases in the middle. Full variable domain (outside the CDR3, taken from reference TRBV7-2 and TRBJ2-3): GAGVSQSPSNKVTEKGKDVELRCDPISGHTALYWYRQSLGQGLEFLIYFQGNSAPDKSGLPSDRFSAERTGGSVSTLTIQRTQQEDSAVYLCASSQWGHGDTQYFGPGTRLTVL.